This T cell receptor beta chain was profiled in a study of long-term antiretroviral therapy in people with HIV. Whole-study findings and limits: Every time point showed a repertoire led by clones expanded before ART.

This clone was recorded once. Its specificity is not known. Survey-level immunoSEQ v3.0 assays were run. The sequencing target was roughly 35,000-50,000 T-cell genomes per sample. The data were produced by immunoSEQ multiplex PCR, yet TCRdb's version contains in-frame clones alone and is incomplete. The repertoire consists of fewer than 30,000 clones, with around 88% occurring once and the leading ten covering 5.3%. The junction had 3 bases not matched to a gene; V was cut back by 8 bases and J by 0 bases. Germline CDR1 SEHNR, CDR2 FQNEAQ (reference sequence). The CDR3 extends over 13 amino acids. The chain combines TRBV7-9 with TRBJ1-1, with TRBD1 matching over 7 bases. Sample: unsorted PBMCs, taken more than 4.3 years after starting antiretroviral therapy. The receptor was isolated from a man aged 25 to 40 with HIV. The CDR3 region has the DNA TGTGCCAGCGAACAGGGGATGAACACTGAAGCTTTCTTT. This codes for CASEQGMNTEAFF.